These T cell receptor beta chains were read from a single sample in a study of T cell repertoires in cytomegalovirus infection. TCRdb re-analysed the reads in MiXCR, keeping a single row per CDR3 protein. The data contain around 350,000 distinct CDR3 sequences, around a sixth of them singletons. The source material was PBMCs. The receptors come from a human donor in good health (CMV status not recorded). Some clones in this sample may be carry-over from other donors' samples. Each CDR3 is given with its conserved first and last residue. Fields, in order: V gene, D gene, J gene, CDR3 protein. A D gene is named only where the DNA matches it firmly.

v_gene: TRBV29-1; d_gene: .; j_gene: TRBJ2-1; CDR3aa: CSGKKGNDSEQFF
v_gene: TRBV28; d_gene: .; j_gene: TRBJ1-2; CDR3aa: CASSDNYGYTF
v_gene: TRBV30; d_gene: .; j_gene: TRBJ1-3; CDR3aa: CAWSQSGTRPGNTIYF
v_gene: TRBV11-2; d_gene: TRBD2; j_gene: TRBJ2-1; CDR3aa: CASSLGLAGVRQFF
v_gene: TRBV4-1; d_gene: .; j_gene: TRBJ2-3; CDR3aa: CASSQVLVGLGSADTQYF
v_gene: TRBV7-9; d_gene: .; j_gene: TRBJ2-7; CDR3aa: CASSKGGLYEQYF
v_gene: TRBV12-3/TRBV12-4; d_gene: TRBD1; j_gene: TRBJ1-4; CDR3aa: CASSPGGVTNEKLFF
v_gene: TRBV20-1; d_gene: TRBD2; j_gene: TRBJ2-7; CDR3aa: CSAPLAGDYEQYF
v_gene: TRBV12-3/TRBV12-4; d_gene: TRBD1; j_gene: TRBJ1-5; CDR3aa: CASAKQGLNQPQHF
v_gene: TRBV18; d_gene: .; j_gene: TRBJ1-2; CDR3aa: CASSPYGLNSDGYTF
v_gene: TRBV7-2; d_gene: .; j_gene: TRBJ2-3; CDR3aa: CASSDRREGDTQYF
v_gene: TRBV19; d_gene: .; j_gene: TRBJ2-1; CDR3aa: CASSIGTLASDEQFF
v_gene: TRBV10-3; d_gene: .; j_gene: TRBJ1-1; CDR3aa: CAISELLNTEAFF
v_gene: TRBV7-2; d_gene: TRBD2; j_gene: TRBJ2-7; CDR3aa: CASSARLAGGPPYEQYF
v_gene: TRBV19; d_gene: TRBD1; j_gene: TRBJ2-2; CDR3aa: CASTPDRGRVGELFF
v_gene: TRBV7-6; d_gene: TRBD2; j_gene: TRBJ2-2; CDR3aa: CASRRLATTGELFF
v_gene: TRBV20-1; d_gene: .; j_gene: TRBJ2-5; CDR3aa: CSASQGRETQYF
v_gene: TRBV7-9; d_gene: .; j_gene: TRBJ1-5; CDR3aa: CASSLQGVEEPQHF
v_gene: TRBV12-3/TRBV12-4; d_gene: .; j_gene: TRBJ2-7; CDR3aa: CASSFGGSRGIYYEQYF
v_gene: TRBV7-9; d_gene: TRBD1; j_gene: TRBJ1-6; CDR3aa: CASGRDRVSRGSPLHF
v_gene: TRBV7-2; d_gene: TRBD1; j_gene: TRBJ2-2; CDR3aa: CASSWDRVVTGELFF
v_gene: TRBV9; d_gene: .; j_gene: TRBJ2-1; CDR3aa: CASSGHTRTNEQFF
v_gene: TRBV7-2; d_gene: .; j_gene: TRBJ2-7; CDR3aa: CASSPASSEGSYEQYF
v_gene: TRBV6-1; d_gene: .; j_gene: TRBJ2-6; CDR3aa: CAGGEGANVLTF
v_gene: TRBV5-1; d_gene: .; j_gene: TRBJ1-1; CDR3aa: CASSLNTGNLQAFF
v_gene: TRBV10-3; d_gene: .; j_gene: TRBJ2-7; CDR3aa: CAISVSRSNSYEQYF
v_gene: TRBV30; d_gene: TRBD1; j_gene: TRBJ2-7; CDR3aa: CAWGQAAHEQYF
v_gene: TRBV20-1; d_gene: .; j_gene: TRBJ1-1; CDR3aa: CSARLAGAFTEAFF
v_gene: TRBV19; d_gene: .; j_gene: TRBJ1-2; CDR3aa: CATTEGGYGYTF
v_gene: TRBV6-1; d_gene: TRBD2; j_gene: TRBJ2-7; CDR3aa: CASIQGLAVTPPSYEQYF
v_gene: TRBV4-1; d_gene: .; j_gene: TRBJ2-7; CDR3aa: CASSQFPLVRQYF
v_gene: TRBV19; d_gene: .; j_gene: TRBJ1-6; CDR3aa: CASSKTRGLGSPLHF
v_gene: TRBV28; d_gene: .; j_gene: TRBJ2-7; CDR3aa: CASSPPWGLEQYF
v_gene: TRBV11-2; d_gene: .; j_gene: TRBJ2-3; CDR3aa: CASSLDPREQDTQYF
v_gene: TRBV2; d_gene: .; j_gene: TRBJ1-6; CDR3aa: CASSRAGDNYSPLHF
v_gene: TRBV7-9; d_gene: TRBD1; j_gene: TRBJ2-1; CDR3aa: CASSLANRGLQAFRDNEQFF
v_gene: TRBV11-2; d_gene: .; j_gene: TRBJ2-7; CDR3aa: CASRPSNPGEQYF
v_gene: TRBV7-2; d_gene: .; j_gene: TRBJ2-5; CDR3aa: CASSDETSGTQYF
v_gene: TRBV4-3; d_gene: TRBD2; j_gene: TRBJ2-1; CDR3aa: CASSQAGTSIYNEQFF
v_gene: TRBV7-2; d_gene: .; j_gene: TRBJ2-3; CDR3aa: CASSLRVGKSTDTQYF
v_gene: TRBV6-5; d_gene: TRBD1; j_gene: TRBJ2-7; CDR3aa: CASSRGDREVHEQYF
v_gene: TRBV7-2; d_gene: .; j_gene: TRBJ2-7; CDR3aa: CASSSTQGLYEQYF
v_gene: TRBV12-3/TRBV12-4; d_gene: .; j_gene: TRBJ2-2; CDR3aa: CASSLPPVGELFF
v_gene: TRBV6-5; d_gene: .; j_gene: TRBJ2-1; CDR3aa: CASTPPLGDINEQFF
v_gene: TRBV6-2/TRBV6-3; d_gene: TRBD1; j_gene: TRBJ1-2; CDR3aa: CASSYSTGGRGYTF